A selection of T cell receptor beta chains follows, all from one sample in a study of blood T cells in healthy people across ages. Using its own MiXCR run on the 5' RACE reads, TCRdb lists one record per CDR3 protein. This table has fewer than 800,000 distinct CDR3 sequences, roughly 49% appearing once. What was sequenced was blood. The receptors derive from a woman aged 55-70 years in good health. The CDR3 runs from the conserved cysteine through the conserved F or W. Each record gives: CDR3 protein, CDR3 DNA, D gene, V gene, J gene, clone size. A D gene is named only where the DNA matches it firmly. The size field is filled for only some rows; it gives once, few, many or a size class.

CDR3: CSASRTSRGTEAFF; DNA: TGCAGTGCCTCCCGGACATCGCGGGGCACTGAAGCTTTCTTT; D: NA; V: TRBV20-1; J: TRBJ1-1; size: NA
CDR3: CASSTFRDRDFGAFF; DNA: TGTGCCAGCAGCACCTTCCGGGACAGGGACTTTGGAGCTTTCTTT; D: TRBD1; V: TRBV11-2; J: TRBJ1-1; size: NA
CDR3: CSPWGDSETQYF; DNA: TGCAGCCCGTGGGGGGATTCCGAGACCCAGTACTTC; D: NA; V: TRBV20-1; J: TRBJ2-5; size: NA
CDR3: CASLPGGSYNEQFF; DNA: TGTGCCAGCCTCCCTGGCGGGAGCTACAATGAGCAGTTCTTC; D: TRBD2; V: TRBV25-1; J: TRBJ2-1; size: few
CDR3: CASSSTSGYEQYF; DNA: TGTGCCAGCAGCTCTACTAGCGGATACGAGCAGTACTTC; D: TRBD2; V: TRBV7-2; J: TRBJ2-7; size: few
CDR3: CASSRSVAAYNEQYF; DNA: TGTGCCAGCAGCCGCTCCGTAGCGGCCTACAATGAGCAGTACTTC; D: NA; V: TRBV6-2/TRBV6-3; J: TRBJ2-7; size: NA
CDR3: CASSRLGGPSTDTQYF; DNA: TGTGCCAGCAGTCGGTTGGGGGGACCTAGCACAGATACGCAGTATTTT; D: NA; V: TRBV28; J: TRBJ2-3; size: once
CDR3: CASSTKTGDTEAFF; DNA: TGTGCCAGCAGCACTAAAACAGGGGACACTGAAGCTTTCTTT; D: TRBD1; V: TRBV7-9; J: TRBJ1-1; size: NA
CDR3: CASSLHRMEQYF; DNA: TGTGCCAGCAGCCTTCATAGGATGGAGCAGTACTTC; D: NA; V: TRBV7-2; J: TRBJ2-5; size: few
CDR3: CASSLIFGEPQFF; DNA: TGTGCCAGCAGTTTAATTTTTGGGGAACCCCAGTTCTTC; D: NA; V: TRBV27; J: TRBJ2-1; size: once
CDR3: CASSPDNTYNEQYF; DNA: TGCGCCAGCAGCCCGGACAACACCTACAATGAGCAGTACTTC; D: NA; V: TRBV5-1; J: TRBJ2-4; size: NA
CDR3: CASSHRADRGRTEAFF; DNA: TGTGCCAGCAGCCATAGAGCCGACAGGGGAAGGACTGAAGCTTTCTTT; D: TRBD1; V: TRBV3-1; J: TRBJ1-1; size: NA
CDR3: CASSLGTGGAETQYF; DNA: TGTGCCAGCAGCCTCGGGACAGGGGGAGCGGAGACCCAGTACTTC; D: TRBD1; V: TRBV12-3/TRBV12-4; J: TRBJ2-5; size: few